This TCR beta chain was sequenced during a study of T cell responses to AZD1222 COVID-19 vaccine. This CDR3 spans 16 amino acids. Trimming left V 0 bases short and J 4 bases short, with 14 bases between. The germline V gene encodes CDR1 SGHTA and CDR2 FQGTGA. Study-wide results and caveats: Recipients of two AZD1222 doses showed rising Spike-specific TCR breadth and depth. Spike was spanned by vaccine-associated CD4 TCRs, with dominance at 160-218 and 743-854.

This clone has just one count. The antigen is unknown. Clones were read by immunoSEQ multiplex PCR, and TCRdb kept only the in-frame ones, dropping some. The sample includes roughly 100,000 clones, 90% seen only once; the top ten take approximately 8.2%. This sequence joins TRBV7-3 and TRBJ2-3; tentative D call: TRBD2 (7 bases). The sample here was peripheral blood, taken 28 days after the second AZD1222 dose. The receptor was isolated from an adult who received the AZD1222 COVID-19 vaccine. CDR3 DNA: TGTGCCAGCAGCTTAACGTCGAGGGGGGGCCCAGATACGCAGTATTTT. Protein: CASSLTSRGGPDTQYF.